A selection of T cell receptor beta chains follows, all from one sample in a study of blood T cell repertoires in COVID-19. Sequencing used immunoSEQ multiplex PCR; TCRdb keeps in-frame clones, though not all of them. The sample consists of around 220,000 clones, roughly 80% of them appearing once. Sequenced input: peripheral blood. These receptors came from a woman at least 80 years old with COVID-19, enrolled during active disease. The CDR3 runs from the conserved cysteine through the conserved F or W. Fields, in order: clone size, V gene, D gene, J gene, CDR3 DNA, CDR3 protein. A D gene is named only where the DNA matches it firmly. Some rows mark clone size as missing; the rest say once, few, many or name a class of expanded clone.

>NA|TRBV7-2|NA|TRBJ1-6
TGTGCCAGCAGCCCCCGGGATAAAACACCCCTCCACTTT
CASSPRDKTPLHF
>NA|TRBV20-1|TRBD2|TRBJ2-1
TGCAGTGCTAGTGGGGCGGGAGGTACCTACAATGAGCAGTTCTTC
CSASGAGGTYNEQFF
>NA|TRBV10-3|TRBD1|TRBJ1-2
TGTGCCAGTCGACAGGGGGACGACTATGGCTACACCTTC
CASRQGDDYGYTF
>NA|TRBV10-2|TRBD1|TRBJ1-1
TGCGCCAGCAGGAGACAGGGGGCGCGAACTGAAGCTTTCTTT
CASRRQGARTEAFF
>once|TRBV18|TRBD2|TRBJ2-1
TGTGCCAGCTCACCGGGTTGGAGCGGGGGGGTATCCTACAATGAGCAGTTCTTC
CASSPGWSGGVSYNEQFF
>once|TRBV5-5|TRBD2|TRBJ2-5
TGTGCCAGCAGCTTCCTAGCGGGAGCGGGAGAGACCCAGTACTTC
CASSFLAGAGETQYF
>NA|TRBV6-5|TRBD1|TRBJ1-2
TGTGCCAGCCAAAATGGACAGGGGGTTAGTGGCTACACCTTC
CASQNGQGVSGYTF
>NA|TRBV9|NA|TRBJ2-7
TGTGCCAGCAGCGTCGGGGGCTCCTACGAGCAGTACTTC
CASSVGGSYEQYF
>NA|TRBV6-6|TRBD2|TRBJ2-5
TGTGCCTACTCGGGCGAGCGGGGTGGTTCAGAGACCCAGTACTTC
CAYSGERGGSETQYF
>few|TRBV2|NA|TRBJ2-7
TGTGCCAGCAGTGAAGCCCGGACACCATACGAGCAGTACTTC
CASSEARTPYEQYF
>NA|TRBV24-1|NA|TRBJ1-5
TGTGCCACCAGTAGCGGACAGCTCAATCAGCCCCAGCATTTT
CATSSGQLNQPQHF
>NA|TRBV5-6|TRBD2|TRBJ2-4
TGTGCCAGCAGGGGGAGGGGAGCCAAAAACATTCAGTACTTC
CASRGRGAKNIQYF
>NA|TRBV6-6|NA|TRBJ1-1
TGTGCCAGCAGCCGCTCCGGGGGGGGATCGAACACTGAAGCTTTCTTT
CASSRSGGGSNTEAFF
>NA|TRBV5-1|NA|TRBJ2-3
TGCGCCAGCAGCCCCCCCCCGGGAGATACGCAGTATTTT
CASSPPPGDTQYF
>NA|TRBV18|NA|TRBJ2-3
TGTGCCAGCTCACCGGGACTGAGCACAGATACGCAGTATTTT
CASSPGLSTDTQYF
>once|TRBV7-9|TRBD1|TRBJ2-1
TGTGCCAGCAGCTTCACAGGGGACAATGAGCAGTTCTTC
CASSFTGDNEQFF
>NA|TRBV18|TRBD1|TRBJ1-2
TGTGCCAGCTCACCAGGCACAGGGGGCAATGGCTACACCTTC
CASSPGTGGNGYTF
>NA|TRBV28|TRBD1|TRBJ1-1
TGTGCCAGCAGTTTAATTCAGGGGGCTGGGACTGAAGCTTTCTTT
CASSLIQGAGTEAFF
>NA|TRBV5-6|NA|TRBJ2-3
TGTGCCAGCAGCTTGGCCTTAGCGGGCACAGATACGCAGTATTTT
CASSLALAGTDTQYF
>NA|TRBV7-3|NA|TRBJ2-7
TGTGCCAGCAGCTTACTAGGCGGACAGAAGCCCGAGCAGTACTTC
CASSLLGGQKPEQYF
>NA|TRBV7-9|NA|TRBJ2-5
TGTGCCAGCAGCCACCGACAAGGGGTCCAAGAGACCCAGTACTTC
CASSHRQGVQETQYF
>NA|TRBV11-2|NA|TRBJ1-5
TGTGCCAGCAGCTCAGGGTCTAGCAATCAGCCCCAGCATTTT
CASSSGSSNQPQHF
>NA|TRBV21-1|NA|TRBJ2-1
TGTGCCAGCAGCTCTTGGGGGGACCTCCGCTACAATGAGCAGTTCTTC
CASSSWGDLRYNEQFF
>NA|TRBV7-8|TRBD2|TRBJ2-1
TGTGCCAGCAGCTTAGTCACGGGACTAGCGGGCGACAATGAGCAGTTCTTC
CASSLVTGLAGDNEQFF
>NA|TRBV7-3|NA|TRBJ1-6
TGTGCCAGCAGCTTGAGCCCTGGCTCCTATAATTCACCCCTCCACTTT
CASSLSPGSYNSPLHF
>NA|TRBV6-5|TRBD1|TRBJ1-2
TGTGCCAGTGGACAGGGCTATGGCTACACCTTC
CASGQGYGYTF
>NA|TRBV9|TRBD1|TRBJ2-1
TGTGCCAGCAGCGTAGGGACAGGGATTTACAATGAGCAGTTCTTC
CASSVGTGIYNEQFF
>NA|TRBV24-1|TRBD1|TRBJ1-5
TGTGCCACCAGTGATACCCAGGGGGAGCAAAATCAGCCCCAGCATTTT
CATSDTQGEQNQPQHF
>NA|TRBV3-1/TRBV3-2|TRBD2|TRBJ2-1
TGTGCCAGCAGCGAAAGCGGGGGATACAATGAGCAGTTCTTC
CASSESGGYNEQFF
>NA|TRBV5-1|NA|TRBJ2-1
TGCGCCAGCAGCTCCCTTGGGGGCTCCGGGTCCTACAATGAGCAGTTCTTC
CASSSLGGSGSYNEQFF
>NA|TRBV27|NA|TRBJ1-5
TGTGCCAGCAGTCCCGCCGGGACTCGAAATCAGCCCCAGCATTTT
CASSPAGTRNQPQHF
>NA|TRBV5-1|NA|TRBJ2-5
TGCGCCAGCAGCTTGGAAGATCGGGAGACCCAGTACTTC
CASSLEDRETQYF
>NA|TRBV7-9|TRBD2|TRBJ2-1
TGTGCCATCCCGGCCCTGGGGGGGTCCCTTTACAATGAGCAGTTCTTC
CAIPALGGSLYNEQFF
>NA|TRBV6-5|NA|TRBJ1-2
TGTGCCAGCAGTTACTCGGCAGTTCCCTATGGCTACACCTTC
CASSYSAVPYGYTF
>NA|TRBV5-1|NA|TRBJ1-5
TGCGCCAGCAGCCCGGGACAAAGCAATCAGCCCCAGCATTTT
CASSPGQSNQPQHF
>NA|TRBV7-2|NA|TRBJ2-2
TGTGCCAGCGGCTGGGGAGCCCTTAGATACGGGGAGCTGTTTTTT
CASGWGALRYGELFF
>NA|TRBV5-1|TRBD1|TRBJ1-6
TGCGCCAGCAGCTCTACACAGGGGCCAGGGCCCCTCCACTTT
CASSSTQGPGPLHF
>NA|TRBV6-5|NA|TRBJ2-7
TGTGCCAGCAGCTCCTCGACAGCATTCGAGCAGTACTTC
CASSSSTAFEQYF
>NA|TRBV5-8|NA|TRBJ1-1
TGTGCCAGCAGCTTGACAGTGGCCACTGAAGCTTTCTTT
CASSLTVATEAFF
>NA|TRBV9|TRBD1|TRBJ2-7
TGTGCCAGCAGCGTAGGGGGACAGGGCTACGAGCAGTACTTC
CASSVGGQGYEQYF
>NA|TRBV7-2|NA|TRBJ2-1
TGTGCCAGCACCGCCCAGCGGGGACTGGGGGCAAAGCAGTTCTTC
CASTAQRGLGAKQFF
>NA|TRBV3-1/TRBV3-2|TRBD1|TRBJ2-2
TGTGCCAGCAGCCTGCCCGGGACAGGGGTCACCGGGGAGCTGTTTTTT
CASSLPGTGVTGELFF